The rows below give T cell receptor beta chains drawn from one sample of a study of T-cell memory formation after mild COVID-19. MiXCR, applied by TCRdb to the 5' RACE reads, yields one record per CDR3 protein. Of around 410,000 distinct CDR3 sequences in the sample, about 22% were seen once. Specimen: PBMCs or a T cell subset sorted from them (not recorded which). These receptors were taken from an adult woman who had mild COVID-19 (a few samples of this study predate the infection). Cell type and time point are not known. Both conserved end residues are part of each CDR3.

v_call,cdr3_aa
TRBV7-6,CASIRASGGPQETQYF
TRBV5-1,CASSLLVRGPMNTEAFF
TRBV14,CASSRTGASYEQYF
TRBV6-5,CASSYSESYEQYF
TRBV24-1,CATSDTEEQYF
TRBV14,CASSQVAGNTEAFF
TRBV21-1,CASSKGRWGNYNSPLHF
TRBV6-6,CASRPGANTGELFF
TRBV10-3,CAISAGTRPTIEQFF
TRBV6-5,CASSSQGVKEKLFF
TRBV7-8,CASSSDRHQPQHF
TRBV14,CASSGQGVRNEQYF
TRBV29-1,CSVAGQGSQPQHF
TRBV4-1,CASSQDRRGAPLRYSYEQYF
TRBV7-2,CASSLAQSSEQYF
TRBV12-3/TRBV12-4,CASSPWTAGYNEQFF
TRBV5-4,CASSSTRFGRETQYF
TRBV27,CASSFTAGTQYF
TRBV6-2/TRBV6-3,CASSYSIAEAFF
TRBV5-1,CASSSPDGDNSPLHF
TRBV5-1,CASSSRGLMEETQYF
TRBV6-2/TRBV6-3,CASGGRTATSTDTQYF
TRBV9,CASSSLPRGASGANVLTF
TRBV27,CASTPGGPGAYGYTF
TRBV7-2,CASNRGLSYNEQFF
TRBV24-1,CATSDPGTGVTFDEQFF
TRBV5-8,CASSFFLRTEAFF
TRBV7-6,CASSLELLAGGSQETQYF
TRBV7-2,CASSRAGTTEAFF
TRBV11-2,CASSLNTGSYSPLHF
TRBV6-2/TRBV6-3,CASSYLGQAHEQFF